These 29 T cell receptor beta chains were all obtained from the same sample, sequenced in a study of T cell repertoires in cytomegalovirus infection. No cognate antigen is known for these TCRs. MiXCR, run by TCRdb on the reads, gives a single entry per CDR3 protein. This table holds hundreds of thousands of distinct CDR3 sequences, about 30% found once. The sequenced sample was cultured CD8+ T cells from PBMCs, obtained from culture after CMV antigen stimulation. The receptors come from a human donor in good health (CMV status not recorded). Some clones in this sample may be carry-over from other donors' samples.

In its sample, this clonotype was seen once. This may stem from a read error, because a much larger clone lies one nucleotide away. The V gene is TRBV7-6, the J gene TRBJ1-1, with D uncertain. The CDR3 is made up of 13 amino acids. Germline V gene sequence: CDR1 SGHVS, CDR2 FNYEAQ. The CDR3 DNA reads TGTGTCAGCAGCCAGACTGAGAACACTGAAGCTTTCTTT. Its protein product is CVSSQTENTEAFF.

V usage is TRBV7-2 and J usage is TRBJ1-2; 9 bases align to TRBD1. The CDR3 is 13 amino acids. CDR1 SGHTA and CDR2 FQGNSA come from the germline V gene. The junction had 7 bases not matched to a gene; V was cut back by 7 bases and J by 7 bases. The CDR3 region has the DNA TGTGCCAGCAACCCACAGGGGGCGGCTGGCTACACCTTC. This sequence encodes CASNPQGAAGYTF.

This CDR3 reads CASSPRDRVSDEQFF. The CDR3 DNA reads as TGTGCCAGCAGCCCACGGGACAGGGTAAGCGATGAGCAGTTCTTC. This chain connects TRBV7-2 to TRBJ2-1; 9 positions match TRBD1. V lost 5 bases to trimming and J lost 8 bases; unmatched junction nucleotides: 10. Germline V gene sequence: CDR1 SGHTA, CDR2 FQGNSA. This CDR3 is 15 amino acids long.

This clonotype showed up just a few times. The rearrangement uses TRBV7-8 and TRBJ2-1, with D possibly being TRBD1 or TRBD2 (6 bases each). Between the trimmed V and J ends, which lost 5 bases and 10 bases, there was a span of 9 bases. The CDR3 covers 11 residues. Germline V gene data show CDR1 as SGHVS and CDR2 as FQNEAQ. The CDR3 sequence: CASSEGGEQFF. Here the CDR3 DNA reads TGTGCCAGCAGCGAAGGGGGGGAGCAGTTCTTC.

The chain carries TRBV7-9 and TRBJ2-2; D not certain. Germline V CDR1 and CDR2: SEHNR, FQNEAQ (reference sequence). CDR3 size: 16 residues. With 1 base removed from V and 3 bases from J, the gap between germline ends came to 12 bases. The CDR3, as DNA: TGTGCCAGCAGCTTAGTTTTCCGGACGGACACCGGGGAGCTGTTTTTT. Protein: CASSLVFRTDTGELFF. The entire variable domain, with the rest obtained from reference TRBV7-9 and TRBJ2-2, is as follows: DTGVSQNPRHKITKRGQNVTFRCDPISEHNRLYWYRQTLGQGPEFLTYFQNEAQLEKSRLLSDRFSAERPKGSFSTLEIQRTEQGDSAMYLCASSLVFRTDTGELFFGEGSRLTVL.

This clonotype was seen only a few times. The chain is built from TRBV4-2 and TRBJ2-7, with TRBD2 identical over 8 bases. This CDR3 spans 16 amino acids. CDR1 LGHNA and CDR2 YNFKEQ come from the germline V gene. The trim removed 1 base at V and 0 bases at J, leaving 5 bases unmatched. The CDR3 nucleotides read TGTGCCAGCAGCCAAGCGGATAGCGGGGCCTCCTACGAGCAGTACTTC. Residues: CASSQADSGASYEQYF.

The DNA of the CDR3 is TGTGCCAGCCTCCATACCCAGGCGCCCTTGGCAGGGGTGAACTATGGCTACACCTTC. This codes for CASLHTQAPLAGVNYGYTF. This rearrangement joins TRBV28 to TRBJ1-2; possible D gene TRBD1, 6 bases. In germline, CDR1 is MDHEN, CDR2 SYDVKM. V was cut by 8 bases and J by 2 bases, with 30 bases left in between. This CDR3 comprises 19 residues.

This clonotype has a handful of counts. This chain links TRBV12-3 or TRBV12-4 with TRBJ2-5, with 9 bases fitting TRBD2. CDR3 length: 15 amino acids. J lost 2 bases, V lost 3 bases, and 4 bases had no gene match. The CDR3 DNA is TGTGCCAGCAGTTTTGTCACTAGCGGGCAAGAGACCCAGTACTTC. Translated, it gives CASSFVTSGQETQYF.

This clonotype showed up many times. In DNA, the CDR3 is TGTGCCAGCAGCCCGGTGGCTAGCGGGGGGCTACTCCAAGAGACCCAGTACTTC. Protein product: CASSPVASGGLLQETQYF. The chain employs TRBV7-2 and TRBJ2-5; 11 bases map to TRBD2. The CDR3 loop spans 18 amino acids. CDR1 and CDR2 from the germline V gene are SGHTA and FQGNSA. V shed 5 bases and J 1 base; nucleotides not matched to a gene: 12.

This clonotype was counted only a few times. The chain employs TRBV19 and TRBJ1-2; D is uncertain. V was pared by 3 bases and J by 8 bases, with 19 bases between. The CDR3 length is 15 residues. Per germline, CDR1 LNHDA and CDR2 SQIVND (reference sequence). The CDR3 DNA follows: TGTGCCAGTAGTATCTTGGGGAATGGTGGTGAAGGCTACACCTTC. It is translated as CASSILGNGGEGYTF.

The rearrangement joins TRBV28 to TRBJ2-5, with TRBD2 matching 9 bases. The CDR3 has 17 residues. CDR1 and CDR2 (germline): MDHEN, SYDVKM. Trimming removed 3 bases from V and 0 bases from J; junction bases left unmatched: 8. The CDR3 loop reads CASSFFGLAGYQETQYF. The DNA of the CDR3 is TGTGCCAGCAGTTTCTTTGGGCTAGCGGGGTACCAAGAGACCCAGTACTTC.

This clonotype was counted only a few times. The chain recombines TRBV19 with TRBJ1-1, with 10 bases aligning to TRBD1. Losses at the gene ends were 5 bases for V and 0 bases for J; bases not matched to a gene: 9. CDR3 size: 17 residues. Per the germline V gene, CDR1 is LNHDA and CDR2 is SQIVND (reference sequence). The CDR3 spells CASSLIRDRGMNTEAFF. In nucleotides, the CDR3 is TGTGCCAGTAGTTTGATACGGGACAGGGGAATGAACACTGAAGCTTTCTTT. The whole variable domain, remainder taken from reference TRBV19 and TRBJ1-1, is DGGITQSPKYLFRKEGQNVTLSCEQNLNHDAMYWYRQDPGQGLRLIYYSQIVNDFQKGDIAEGYSVSREKKESFPLTVTSAQKNPTAFYLCASSLIRDRGMNTEAFFGQGTRLTVV.

The V gene is TRBV7-9, the J gene TRBJ2-4; no definite D call. Deletions cut 4 bases from V and 7 bases from J, with 17 bases between. The CDR3 has 15 residues. Germline loops: CDR1 SEHNR, CDR2 FQNEAQ (reference sequence). Here the CDR3 DNA reads TGTGCCAGCAGCTCCCGACAAGGGATGGTCAACATTCAGTACTTC. It codes for CASSSRQGMVNIQYF.

The chain links TRBV7-6 to TRBJ1-1; 10 nucleotides agree with TRBD1. Per the germline V gene, CDR1 is SGHVS and CDR2 is FNYEAQ. With V trimmed by 5 bases and J by 6 bases, 6 bases remained unmatched. This CDR3 is 14 amino acids long. The CDR3 DNA reads TGTGCCAGCAGCAACCGGGACAGGGGCCCTGAAGCTTTCTTT. This sequence encodes CASSNRDRGPEAFF.

This chain connects TRBV6-2 or TRBV6-3 to TRBJ1-2; D is ambiguous. CDR1 and CDR2 from the germline V gene are MNHEY and SVGEGT. The V end was cut by 7 bases, the J end by 4 bases, with 16 bases between. The CDR3 is 14 amino acids. As DNA, the CDR3 is TGTGCCAGCATTCTAGACCCCGAGGCCTATGGCTACACCTTC. This sequence encodes CASILDPEAYGYTF.

This sequence joins TRBV12-3 or TRBV12-4 and TRBJ2-7, with TRBD2 matching over 8 bases. The CDR3 runs 16 residues. Losses at the gene ends were 6 bases for V and 0 bases for J; bases not matched to a gene: 10. CDR3 bases: TGTGCCAGCAGCCCTAGCGGGCAGTTACCCTCCTACGAGCAGTACGTC. Protein product: CASSPSGQLPSYEQYV.

This clonotype was counted a few times. The chain recombines TRBV12-3 or TRBV12-4 with TRBJ2-5, with a weak D call TRBD2 (6 bases). Trimming removed 6 bases from V and 5 bases from J, with 13 bases in between. This CDR3 comprises 13 residues. This CDR3 is CASRPKAGETQYF. DNA of the CDR3: TGTGCCAGCAGACCCAAGGCGGGGGAGACCCAGTACTTC.

This clonotype has a handful of counts. The chain carries TRBV25-1 and TRBJ2-3; D is perhaps TRBD1 (5 bases). The germline CDR1 and CDR2 sequences are MGHDK and SYGVNS. The CDR3 covers 14 residues. The ends were cut back, 3 bases at V and 2 bases at J, with 9 bases in the middle. CDR3 DNA: TGTGCCAGCAGTGATTGGGGCTTCACAGATACGCAGTATTTT. Protein sequence: CASSDWGFTDTQYF.

This clonotype has just a few counts. V and J are TRBV6-2 or TRBV6-3 and TRBJ1-1; a possible D gene is TRBD1 (6 bases). Trimming took off 7 bases at V and 2 bases at J, with 20 bases between the two ends. The germline V gene has CDR1 MNHEY and CDR2 SVGEGT. The length of the CDR3 is 16 residues. CDR3: CASTNLLRGANTEAFF. In DNA form, the CDR3 reads TGTGCCAGCACCAACCTACTCCGGGGGGCTAACACTGAAGCTTTCTTT.

This clonotype was observed a handful of times. The CDR3 nucleotides are TGTGCCAGCAGTTACGGGACGTCTGAAGCTTTCTTT. It translates to CASSYGTSEAFF. The chain is built from TRBV6-6 and TRBJ1-1, with D perhaps TRBD1 (5 bases). There are 12 residues in the CDR3. V was cut by 2 bases and J by 6 bases, with 7 bases left in between. The germline V gene encodes CDR1 MNHNY and CDR2 SVGAGI (reference sequence).

The V gene is TRBV5-5, the J gene TRBJ2-1; possibly TRBD1 for D (5 bases). Looked up from germline, CDR1 is SGHKS and CDR2 is YYEKEE (reference sequence). V was pared by 3 bases and J by 2 bases, with 9 bases between. CDR3 length equals 14 residues. The CDR3 reads CASSSTETYNEQFF. CDR3 bases: TGTGCCAGCAGCTCGACAGAAACCTACAATGAGCAGTTCTTC.

The chain uses TRBV7-9 and TRBJ2-5; D remains ambiguous. Deletions cut 4 bases from V and 5 bases from J, with 14 bases between. The CDR3 is made up of 14 amino acids. Germline V gene data show CDR1 as SEHNR and CDR2 as FQNEAQ (reference sequence). CDR3: CASSYIEDRETQYF. Here the CDR3 DNA reads TGTGCCAGCAGCTACATTGAAGACCGGGAGACCCAGTACTTC.

The genes are TRBV27 and TRBJ1-3, with 8 bases fitting TRBD1. The V gene end was trimmed by 5 bases and the J gene end by 4 bases; junction bases not matched to a gene: 4. The CDR3 covers 14 residues. Germline-derived CDR1 and CDR2 are MNHEY and SMNVEV (reference sequence). The CDR3, as DNA: TGTGCCAGCAGTCCAGGGGGCTTGGGAAACACCATATATTTT. It translates to CASSPGGLGNTIYF.

The rearrangement joins TRBV6-8 to TRBJ1-4; TRBD1 aligns across 8 bases. Trimming removed 1 base from V and 4 bases from J; junction bases left unmatched: 5. Germline V CDR1 and CDR2: MNHGY, SAAAGT. The length of the CDR3 is 16 residues. The CDR3 here is CASSYFQGAYNEKLFF. CDR3 nucleotide sequence: TGTGCCAGCAGTTACTTCCAGGGGGCCTATAATGAAAAACTGTTTTTT.

This clonotype has ten or more counts. This sequence joins TRBV7-2 and TRBJ2-5; a possible D gene is TRBD2 (5 bases). The CDR3 consists of 14 residues. V dropped 0 bases and J dropped 2 bases, with 7 bases sitting between them. The germline CDR1 and CDR2 sequences are SGHTA and FQGNSA. CDR3 DNA: TGTGCCAGCAGCTTAGCGCGGGTACAAGAGACCCAGTACTTC. Amino acids: CASSLARVQETQYF.

This chain joins TRBV6-5 and TRBJ2-2, with D possibly being TRBD1 (6 bases). The CDR3 has 16 residues. Per germline, CDR1 MNHEY and CDR2 SVGAGI. Trimming removed 2 bases at V and 3 bases at J, with 13 bases between. CDR3 nucleotides: TGTGCCAGCAGTTACGGTGAAACAGGGTACACCGGGGAGCTGTTTTTT. Encoded protein: CASSYGETGYTGELFF.

This clonotype was seen only a few times. The V and J genes are TRBV29-1 and TRBJ1-3; no clear D. Trimming removed 6 bases from V and 8 bases from J, with 8 bases in between. The CDR3 is 10 residues long. The germline CDR1 and CDR2 sequences are SQVTM and ANQGSEA. The CDR3 DNA reads TGCAGCGTCCTTGGCGACACCATATATTTT. This encodes CSVLGDTIYF.

This clonotype came up once. This chain connects TRBV28 to TRBJ1-1; TRBD1 matches at 11 bases. The ends lost 8 bases at V and 11 bases at J; junction bases unmatched: 7. The CDR3 is made up of 12 amino acids. Germline loops: CDR1 MDHEN, CDR2 SYDVKM. The CDR3 loop reads CASRTGGAEAFF. CDR3 nucleotides: TGTGCCAGCCGGACAGGGGGCGCCGAGGCTTTCTTT. The complete variable domain, with remaining parts taken from reference TRBV28 and TRBJ1-1, reads DVKVTQSSRYLVKRTGEKVFLECVQDMDHENMFWYRQDPGLGLRLIYFSYDVKMKEKGDIPEGYSVSREKKERFSLILESASTNQTSMYLCASRTGGAEAFFGQGTRLTVV.

In its sample, this clonotype was seen a few times. The chain employs TRBV6-1 and TRBJ1-5; tentatively, D is TRBD1 (5 bases). Trimming stripped 2 bases from V and 1 base from J, with 15 bases between. Germline V gives CDR1 MNHNS, CDR2 SASEGT. This CDR3 is built from 17 residues. The CDR3 is CASSEMVRGRSNQPQHF. The CDR3 DNA follows: TGTGCCAGCAGTGAAATGGTGAGGGGACGCAGCAATCAGCCCCAGCATTTT.